This T cell receptor (beta chain) is from a study of radiation and T cells in renal cell carcinoma. Findings of the study overall: Dominant CDR3 motifs occupied more repertoire in irradiated than control tumors. Irradiated tumors had higher TCR clonality than control tumors.

The treatment was: treatment-naive control, cytoreductive nephrectomy. Treatment-naive patients without radiation supplied the control tumors at nephrectomy. Control tumors came from a few females and 11 males, aged roughly 35 to 90. With V trimmed by 6 bases and J by 4 bases, 11 bases remained unmatched. The germline CDR1 and CDR2 sequences are LNHDA and SQIVND (reference sequence). The CDR3 runs 16 residues. A note on this clone: Its antigen is unknown. Other DNA sequences in this specimen translate into the identical CDR3.

Assay used: immunoSEQ multiplex PCR; TCRdb lists only in-frame clones, some missing. Of about 6,000 clones in the sample, more than 60% were seen once. This clonotype originated in a human donor with renal cell carcinoma. The specimen comprised tumor tissue, sampled from a patient whose treatment was nephrectomy without radiotherapy. The J gene is TRBJ2-2, the V gene TRBV19; TRBD1 aligns across 7 bases. CDR3 in DNA: TGTGCCAGTAGGCAGACAGGGCCTTGGGGCACCGGGGAGCTGTTTTTT. Translating it yields CASRQTGPWGTGELFF.